The 8 T cell receptor beta chains below come from one sample, sequenced in a study of blood T cell repertoires in COVID-19. TCRdb keeps only in-frame clones here, not all; method: immunoSEQ multiplex PCR. The data contain nearly 50,000 clones, 65% to 90% of them seen just once; the ten biggest clones take up about 3%. Sequenced sample: peripheral blood. Receptors originate from a woman older than 75 with COVID-19, enrolled during active disease.

The chain uses TRBV6-2 or TRBV6-3 and TRBJ1-5; D uncertain. Trimming pared 4 bases from V and 1 base from J, leaving 5 bases between. Germline V lookup: CDR1 MNHEY, CDR2 SVGEGT. CDR3 length equals 13 residues. In DNA form, the CDR3 reads TGTGCCAGCAGTTTCAGAAGCAATCAGCCCCAGCATTTT. Amino acids: CASSFRSNQPQHF.

This chain connects TRBV19 to TRBJ1-2, with 9 bases identical to TRBD1. Trimming removed 3 bases from V and 4 bases from J; junction bases left unmatched: 6. Germline V gives CDR1 LNHDA, CDR2 SQIVND (reference sequence). The CDR3 contains 15 residues. CDR3 residues: CASSIGQGNFYGYTF. The CDR3 bases are TGTGCCAGTAGTATCGGACAGGGGAACTTCTATGGCTACACCTTC.

The CDR3 loop reads CASSSPGLATRVEQFF. CDR3 nucleotide sequence: TGTGCCAGTAGTTCGCCGGGACTAGCAACCAGGGTTGAGCAGTTCTTC. This sequence joins TRBV19 and TRBJ2-1, with TRBD2 identical over 9 bases. The J segment lost 9 bases and the V segment lost 5 bases, leaving 14 bases of the junction unmatched. This CDR3 region has 16 residues. Per the germline V gene, CDR1 is LNHDA and CDR2 is SQIVND (reference sequence).

The gene calls are TRBV27 and TRBJ2-3; no firm D call. Trimming took off 3 bases at V and 2 bases at J, with 6 bases between the two ends. The CDR3 spans 13 residues. Germline V gene data show CDR1 as MNHEY and CDR2 as SMNVEV (reference sequence). The CDR3 is CASSFRPTDTQYF. In nucleotides, the CDR3 is TGTGCCAGCAGTTTCAGGCCCACAGATACGCAGTATTTT.

CDR3 sequence (DNA): TGTGCCAGTAGTATTGGGGGGGCGAATGAGCAGTTCTTC. Protein: CASSIGGANEQFF. V and J are TRBV19 and TRBJ2-1; D might be TRBD2 (7 bases). The CDR3 has 13 residues. CDR1 and CDR2 (germline): LNHDA, SQIVND (reference sequence). V was cut by 3 bases and J by 7 bases, with 10 bases left in between.

This clone has just one count. The chain is built from TRBV5-4 and TRBJ1-2; D may be TRBD1 (6 bases). This CDR3 is built from 16 residues. Germline loops: CDR1 SGHNT, CDR2 YYREEE (reference sequence). Trimming stripped 0 bases from V and 0 bases from J, with 12 bases between. The CDR3 DNA follows: TGTGCCAGCAGCTTGGTTCACCAGGGGCCTAACTATGGCTACACCTTC. It codes for CASSLVHQGPNYGYTF.

J is TRBJ1-2 and V is TRBV7-2, with 9 bases identical to TRBD1. Germline CDR1 and CDR2: SGHTA and FQGNSA. The CDR3 covers 14 residues. V dropped 4 bases and J dropped 4; count of bases not matched to a gene: 4. CDR3 residues: CASSSGTGIYGYTF. The DNA of the CDR3 is TGTGCCAGCAGCTCCGGGACAGGGATCTATGGCTACACCTTC.

In DNA form, the CDR3 reads TGTGCCAGCAGGTCGACAGGGCTTTACGAGCAGTACTTC. Protein: CASRSTGLYEQYF. The rearrangement uses TRBV5-6 and TRBJ2-7; 7 positions match TRBD1. There are 13 residues in the CDR3. Per the germline V gene, CDR1 is SGHDT and CDR2 is YYEEEE. Unmatched junction bases numbered 6, after V lost 5 bases and J lost 4 bases.